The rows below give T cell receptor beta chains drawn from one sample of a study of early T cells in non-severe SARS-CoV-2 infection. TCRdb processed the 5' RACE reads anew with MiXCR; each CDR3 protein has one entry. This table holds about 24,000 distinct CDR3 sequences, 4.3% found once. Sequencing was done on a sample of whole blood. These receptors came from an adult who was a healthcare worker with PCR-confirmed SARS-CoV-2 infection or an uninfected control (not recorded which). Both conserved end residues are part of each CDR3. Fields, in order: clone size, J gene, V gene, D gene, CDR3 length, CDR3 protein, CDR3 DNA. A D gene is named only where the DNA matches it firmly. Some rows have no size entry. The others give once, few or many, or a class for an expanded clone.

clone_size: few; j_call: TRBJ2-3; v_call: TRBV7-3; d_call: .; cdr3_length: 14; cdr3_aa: CASSWQGPTDTQYF; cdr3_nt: TGTGCCAGCAGCTGGCAGGGTCCTACAGATACGCAGTATTTT
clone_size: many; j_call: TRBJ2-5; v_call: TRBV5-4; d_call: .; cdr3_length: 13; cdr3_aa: CASSFKGEETQYF; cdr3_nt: TGTGCCAGCAGCTTTAAGGGGGAAGAGACCCAGTACTTC
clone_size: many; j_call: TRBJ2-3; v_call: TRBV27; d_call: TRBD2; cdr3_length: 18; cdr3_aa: CASSDLRRGLASTDTQYF; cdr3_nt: TGTGCCAGCAGCGACCTAAGGCGGGGACTAGCAAGCACAGATACGCAGTATTTT
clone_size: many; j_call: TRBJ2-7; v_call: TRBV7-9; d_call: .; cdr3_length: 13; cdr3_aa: CASSGIRNYEQYF; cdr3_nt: TGTGCCAGCTCCGGAATAAGGAACTACGAGCAGTACTTC
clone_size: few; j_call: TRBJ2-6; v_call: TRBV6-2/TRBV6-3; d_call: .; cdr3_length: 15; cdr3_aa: CATLAWDSGANVLTF; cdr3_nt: TGTGCCACCCTTGCTTGGGACTCTGGGGCCAACGTCCTGACTTTC
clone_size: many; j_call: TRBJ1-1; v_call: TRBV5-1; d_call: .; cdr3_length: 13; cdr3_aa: CASSSRSSTEAFF; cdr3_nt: TGCGCCAGCAGCTCCCGAAGTTCCACTGAAGCTTTCTTT
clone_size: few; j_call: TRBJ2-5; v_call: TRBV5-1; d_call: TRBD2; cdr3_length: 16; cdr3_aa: CASSPMTSGVQETQYF; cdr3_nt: TGCGCCAGCAGCCCGATGACTAGCGGGGTCCAAGAGACCCAGTACTTC
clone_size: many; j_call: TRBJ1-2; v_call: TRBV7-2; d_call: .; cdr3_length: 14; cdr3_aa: CASSLAGRNYGYTF; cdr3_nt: TGTGCCAGCAGCTTAGCGGGCAGGAACTATGGCTACACCTTC
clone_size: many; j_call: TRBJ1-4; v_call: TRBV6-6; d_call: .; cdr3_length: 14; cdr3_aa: CASSRDYKGEKLFF; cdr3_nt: TGTGCCAGCAGCCGGGACTACAAGGGGGAAAAACTGTTTTTT
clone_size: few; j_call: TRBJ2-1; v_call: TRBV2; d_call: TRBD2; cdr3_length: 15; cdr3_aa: CASSELAGSYNEQFF; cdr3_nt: TGTGCCAGCAGTGAACTAGCGGGAAGTTACAATGAGCAGTTCTTC
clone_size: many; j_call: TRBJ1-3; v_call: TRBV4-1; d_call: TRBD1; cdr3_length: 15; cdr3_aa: CASSQGTVSGNTIYF; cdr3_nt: TGCGCCAGCAGCCAGGGGACAGTCTCTGGAAACACCATATATTTT
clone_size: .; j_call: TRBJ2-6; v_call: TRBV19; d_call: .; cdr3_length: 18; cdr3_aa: CASSTQLGQSSGANVLTF; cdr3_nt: TGTGCCAGTAGTACCCAACTCGGACAATCCTCTGGGGCCAACGTCCTGACTTTC
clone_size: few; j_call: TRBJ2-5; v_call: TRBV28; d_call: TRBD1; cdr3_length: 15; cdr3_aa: CASSSRTGVVETQYF; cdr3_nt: TGTGCCAGCAGTAGCAGGACAGGGGTGGTAGAGACCCAGTACTTC
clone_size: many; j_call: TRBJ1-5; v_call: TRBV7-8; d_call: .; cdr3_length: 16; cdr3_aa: CASSLGVPRTDQPQHF; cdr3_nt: TGTGCCAGCAGCTTAGGTGTTCCGAGGACCGATCAGCCCCAGCATTTT
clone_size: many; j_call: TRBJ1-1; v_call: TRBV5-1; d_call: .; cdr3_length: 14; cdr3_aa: CASSLGPLNTGAFF; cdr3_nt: TGCGCCAGCAGCTTGGGACCGCTGAACACTGGAGCTTTCTTT
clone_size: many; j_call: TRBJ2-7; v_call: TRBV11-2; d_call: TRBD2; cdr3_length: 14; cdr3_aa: CASSFSLAGVEQYF; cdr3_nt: TGTGCCAGCAGCTTCTCACTAGCGGGAGTCGAGCAGTACTTC
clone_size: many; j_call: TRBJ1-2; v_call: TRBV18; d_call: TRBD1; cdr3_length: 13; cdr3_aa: CASSPTGVYGYTF; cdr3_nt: TGTGCCAGCTCACCGACAGGGGTCTATGGCTACACCTTC
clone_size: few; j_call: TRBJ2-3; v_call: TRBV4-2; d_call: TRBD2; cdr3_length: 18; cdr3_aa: CASSRMPGGSGSSDTQYF; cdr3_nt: TGTGCCAGCAGCCGAATGCCTGGGGGAAGCGGGAGCTCAGATACGCAGTATTTT
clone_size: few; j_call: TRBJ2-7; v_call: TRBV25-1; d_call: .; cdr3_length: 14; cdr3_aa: CASSEYGTIYEQYF; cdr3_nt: TGTGCCAGCAGTGAATATGGCACCATCTACGAGCAGTACTTC
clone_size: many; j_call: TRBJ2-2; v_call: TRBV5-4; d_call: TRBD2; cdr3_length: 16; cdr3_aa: CASSLGLAGNTGELFF; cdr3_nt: TGTGCCAGCAGCTTGGGGCTAGCGGGGAACACCGGGGAGCTGTTTTTT
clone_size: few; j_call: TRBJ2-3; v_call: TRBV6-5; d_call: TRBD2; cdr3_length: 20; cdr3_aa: CASSYSPSSSGGASTDTQYF; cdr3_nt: TGTGCCAGCAGTTACTCGCCGTCTTCTAGCGGGGGGGCTAGCACAGATACGCAGTATTTT
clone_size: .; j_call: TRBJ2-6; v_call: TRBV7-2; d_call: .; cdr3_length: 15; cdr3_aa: CASSPRAVGANVLTF; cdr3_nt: TGTGCCAGCAGCCCCAGGGCAGTTGGGGCCAACGTCCTGACTTTC
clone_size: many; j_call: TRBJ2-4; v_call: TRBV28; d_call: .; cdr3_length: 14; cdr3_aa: CASLGSLAKNIQYF; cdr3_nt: TGTGCCAGCCTAGGGAGTTTGGCCAAAAACATTCAGTACTTC
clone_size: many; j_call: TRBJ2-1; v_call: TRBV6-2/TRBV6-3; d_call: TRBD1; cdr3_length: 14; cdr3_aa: CASSYRDRGGGGFF; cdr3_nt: TGTGCCAGCAGTTACCGAGACAGGGGAGGCGGTGGGTTCTTC
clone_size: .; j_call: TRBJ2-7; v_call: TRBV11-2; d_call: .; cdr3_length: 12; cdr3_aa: CASSLVGSEQYF; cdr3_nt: TGTGCCAGCAGCTTAGTCGGGAGCGAGCAGTACTTC
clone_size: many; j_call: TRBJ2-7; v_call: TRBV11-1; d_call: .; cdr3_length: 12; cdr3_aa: CASSLNRAEQYF; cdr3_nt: TGTGCCAGCAGCTTGAACAGGGCCGAGCAGTACTTC
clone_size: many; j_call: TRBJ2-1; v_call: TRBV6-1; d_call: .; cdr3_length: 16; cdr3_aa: CASRDYLSARRGEQFF; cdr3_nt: TGTGCCAGCAGGGACTATTTATCAGCCCGTAGAGGTGAGCAGTTCTTC
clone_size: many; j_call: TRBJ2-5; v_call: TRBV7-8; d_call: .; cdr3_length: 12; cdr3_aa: CASSRSSETQYF; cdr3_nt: TGTGCCAGCAGCCGAAGTTCGGAGACCCAGTACTTC
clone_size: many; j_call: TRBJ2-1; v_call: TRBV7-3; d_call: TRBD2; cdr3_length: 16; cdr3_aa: CASSFGRAGGSNEQFF; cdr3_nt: TGTGCCAGCAGCTTTGGGAGGGCGGGAGGATCCAATGAGCAGTTCTTC
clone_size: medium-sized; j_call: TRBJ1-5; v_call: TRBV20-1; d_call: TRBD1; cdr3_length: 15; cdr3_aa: CSARAPGQSYQPQHF; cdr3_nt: TGCAGTGCGAGGGCACCGGGACAGAGCTATCAGCCCCAGCATTTT
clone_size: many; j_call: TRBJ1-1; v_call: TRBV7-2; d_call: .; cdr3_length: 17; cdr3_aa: CASSLKAIMPGVTEAFF; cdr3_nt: TGTGCCAGCAGCTTAAAGGCCATAATGCCAGGGGTTACTGAAGCTTTCTTT
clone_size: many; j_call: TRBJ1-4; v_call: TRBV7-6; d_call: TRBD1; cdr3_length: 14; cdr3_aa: CASSLRTGGEKLFF; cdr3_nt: TGTGCCAGCAGCCTGAGGACAGGGGGAGAAAAACTGTTTTTT
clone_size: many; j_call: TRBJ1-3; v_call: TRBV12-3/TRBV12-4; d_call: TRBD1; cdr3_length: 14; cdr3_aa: CASIDRGFGNTIYF; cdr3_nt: TGTGCCAGCATAGACAGGGGATTTGGAAACACCATATATTTT
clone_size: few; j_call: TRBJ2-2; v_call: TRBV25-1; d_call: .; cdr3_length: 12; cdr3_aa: CASSDEEGELFF; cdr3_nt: TGTGCCAGCAGTGATGAAGAGGGGGAGCTGTTTTTT
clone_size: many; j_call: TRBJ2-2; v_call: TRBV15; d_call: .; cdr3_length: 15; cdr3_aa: CATSRDLGAAGELFF; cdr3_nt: TGTGCCACCAGCAGAGATCTCGGGGCAGCCGGGGAGCTGTTTTTT
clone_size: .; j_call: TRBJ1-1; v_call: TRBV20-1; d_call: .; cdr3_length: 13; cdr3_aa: CSAPDGGGTEAFF; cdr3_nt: TGCAGTGCTCCCGATGGTGGGGGGACTGAAGCTTTCTTT
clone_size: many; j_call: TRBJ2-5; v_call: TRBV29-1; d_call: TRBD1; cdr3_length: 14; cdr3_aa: CSVERTGSAKTQYF; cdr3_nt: TGCAGCGTTGAAAGGACAGGGTCTGCCAAGACCCAGTACTTC
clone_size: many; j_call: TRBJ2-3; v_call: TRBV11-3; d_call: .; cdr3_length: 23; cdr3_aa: CASSLYHNPLRQKLTPSTDTQYF; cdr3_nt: TGTGCCAGCAGCTTATACCATAATCCGCTAAGACAGAAGCTCACTCCTAGCACAGATACGCAGTATTTT
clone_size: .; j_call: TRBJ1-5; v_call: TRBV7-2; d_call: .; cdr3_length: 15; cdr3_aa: CASSFGGVGNQPQHF; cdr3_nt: TGTGCCAGCAGCTTTGGGGGGGTAGGCAATCAGCCCCAGCATTTT
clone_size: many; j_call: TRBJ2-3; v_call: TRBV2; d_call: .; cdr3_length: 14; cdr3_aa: CASRPEPLSYTQYF; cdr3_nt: TGTGCCAGCCGCCCGGAGCCCCTTTCGTATACGCAGTATTTT
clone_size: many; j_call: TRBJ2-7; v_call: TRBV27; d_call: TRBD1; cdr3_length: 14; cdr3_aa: CASSDRVSGYEQYF; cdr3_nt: TGTGCCAGCAGTGACAGGGTGTCTGGGTACGAGCAGTACTTC
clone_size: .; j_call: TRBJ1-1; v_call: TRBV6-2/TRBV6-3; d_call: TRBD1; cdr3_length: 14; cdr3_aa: CASTAAGQWGEAFF; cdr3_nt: TGTGCCAGCACCGCCGCGGGACAGTGGGGTGAAGCTTTCTTT
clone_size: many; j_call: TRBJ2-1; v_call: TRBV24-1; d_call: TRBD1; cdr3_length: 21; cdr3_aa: CATSDFSGTGGDPSSYNEQFF; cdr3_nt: TGTGCCACCAGTGATTTCTCGGGGACAGGGGGCGATCCGAGCTCCTACAATGAGCAGTTCTTC
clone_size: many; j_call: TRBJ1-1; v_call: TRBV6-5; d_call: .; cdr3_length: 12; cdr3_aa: CASSQQNTEAFF; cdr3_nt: TGTGCCAGCAGCCAACAGAACACTGAAGCTTTCTTT
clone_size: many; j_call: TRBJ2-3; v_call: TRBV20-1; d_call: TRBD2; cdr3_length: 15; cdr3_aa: CSATIAGTFTDTQYF; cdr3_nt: TGCAGTGCCACAATAGCGGGGACCTTCACAGATACGCAGTATTTT
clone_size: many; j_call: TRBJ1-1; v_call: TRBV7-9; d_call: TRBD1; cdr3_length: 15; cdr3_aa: CASSFSQGAGTEAFF; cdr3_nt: TGTGCCAGCAGCTTCTCACAGGGGGCGGGCACTGAAGCTTTCTTT
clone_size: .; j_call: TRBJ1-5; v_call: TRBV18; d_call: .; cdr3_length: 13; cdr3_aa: CASSMGSNQPQHF; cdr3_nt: TGTGCCAGCTCAATGGGTAGCAATCAGCCCCAGCATTTT
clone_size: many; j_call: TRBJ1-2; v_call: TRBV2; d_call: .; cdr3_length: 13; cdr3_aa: CASSVIDTYGYTF; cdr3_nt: TGTGCCAGCAGTGTTATAGATACCTATGGCTACACCTTC
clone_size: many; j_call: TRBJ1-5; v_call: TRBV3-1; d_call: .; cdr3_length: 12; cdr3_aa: CASSQDQQPQHF; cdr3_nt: TGTGCCAGCAGCCAAGATCAGCAGCCCCAGCATTTT
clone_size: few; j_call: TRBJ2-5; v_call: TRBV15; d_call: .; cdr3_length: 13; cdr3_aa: CATGVIGRETQYF; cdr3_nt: TGTGCCACCGGGGTCATAGGACGGGAGACCCAGTACTTC
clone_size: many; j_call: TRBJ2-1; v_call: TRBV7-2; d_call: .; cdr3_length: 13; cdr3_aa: CASSLIPYNEQFF; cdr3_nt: TGTGCCAGCAGCTTAATCCCCTACAATGAGCAGTTCTTC
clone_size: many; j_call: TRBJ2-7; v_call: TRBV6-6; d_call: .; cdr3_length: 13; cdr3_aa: CASSYRDRYEQYF; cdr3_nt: TGTGCCAGCAGTTACAGAGACCGGTACGAGCAGTACTTC
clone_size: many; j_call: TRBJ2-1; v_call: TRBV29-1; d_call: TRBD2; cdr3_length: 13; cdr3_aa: CSVGWEGLREQFF; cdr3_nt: TGCAGCGTTGGGTGGGAGGGCCTGAGAGAGCAGTTCTTC
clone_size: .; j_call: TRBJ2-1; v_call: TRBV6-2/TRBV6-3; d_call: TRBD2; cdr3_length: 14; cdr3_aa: CASSYSTRGSEQFF; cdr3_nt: TGTGCCAGCAGTTACTCGACTCGCGGGAGTGAGCAGTTCTTC
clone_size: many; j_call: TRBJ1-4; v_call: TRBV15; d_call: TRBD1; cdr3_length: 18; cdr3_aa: CATSTPRQGGTLGEKLFF; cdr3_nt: TGTGCCACCAGCACACCTCGACAGGGGGGAACCCTAGGTGAAAAACTGTTTTTT
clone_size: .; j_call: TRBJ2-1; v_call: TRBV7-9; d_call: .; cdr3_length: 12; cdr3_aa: CPSSRVTDEQFF; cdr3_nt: TGTCCCAGCAGCCGAGTTACGGATGAGCAGTTCTTC
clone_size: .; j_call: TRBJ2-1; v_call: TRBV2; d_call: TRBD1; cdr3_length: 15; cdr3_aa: CASRDHRGRDNEQFF; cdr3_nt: TGTGCCAGCAGGGATCACAGGGGGAGAGACAATGAGCAGTTCTTC
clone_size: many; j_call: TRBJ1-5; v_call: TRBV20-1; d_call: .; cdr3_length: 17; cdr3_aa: CSARDGGAHSSNQPQHF; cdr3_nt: TGCAGTGCTAGAGATGGTGGAGCCCATTCTTCAAATCAGCCCCAGCATTTT
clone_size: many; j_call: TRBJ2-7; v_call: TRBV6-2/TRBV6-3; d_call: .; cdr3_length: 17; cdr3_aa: CASSYRIGSGDSYEQYF; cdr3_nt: TGTGCCAGCAGTTACAGGATCGGTAGCGGAGACTCCTACGAGCAGTACTTC
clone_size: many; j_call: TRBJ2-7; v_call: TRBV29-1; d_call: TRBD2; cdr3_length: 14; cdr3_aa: CSVGERGRSYEQYF; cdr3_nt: TGCAGCGTTGGAGAGCGGGGGCGATCCTACGAGCAGTACTTC